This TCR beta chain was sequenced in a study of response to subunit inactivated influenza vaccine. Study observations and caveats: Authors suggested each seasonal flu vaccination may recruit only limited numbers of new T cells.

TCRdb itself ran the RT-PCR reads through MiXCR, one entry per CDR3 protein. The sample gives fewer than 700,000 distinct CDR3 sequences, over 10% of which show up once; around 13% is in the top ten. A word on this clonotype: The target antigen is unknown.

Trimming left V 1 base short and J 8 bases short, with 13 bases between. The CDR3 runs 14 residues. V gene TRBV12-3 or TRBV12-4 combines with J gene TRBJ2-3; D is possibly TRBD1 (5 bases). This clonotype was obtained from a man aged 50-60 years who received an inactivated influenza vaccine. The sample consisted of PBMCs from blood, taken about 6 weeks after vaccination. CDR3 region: CASSLVTVGATQYF. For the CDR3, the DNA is TGTGCCAGCAGTTTAGTGACAGTGGGTGCTACGCAGTATTTT.